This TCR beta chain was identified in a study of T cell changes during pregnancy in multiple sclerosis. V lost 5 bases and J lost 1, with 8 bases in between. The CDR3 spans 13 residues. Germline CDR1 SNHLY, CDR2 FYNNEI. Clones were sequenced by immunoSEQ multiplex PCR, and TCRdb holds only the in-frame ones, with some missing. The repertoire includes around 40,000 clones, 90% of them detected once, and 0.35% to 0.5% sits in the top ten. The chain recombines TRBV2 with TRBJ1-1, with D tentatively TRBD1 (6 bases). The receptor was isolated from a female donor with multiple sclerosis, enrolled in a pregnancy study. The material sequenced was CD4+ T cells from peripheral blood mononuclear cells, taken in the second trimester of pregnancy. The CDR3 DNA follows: TGTGCCAGCAGTCCACAGGGGAACACTGAAGCTTTCTTT. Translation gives CASSPQGNTEAFF.